This is a list of T cell receptor beta chains from one sample in a study of T cell repertoires in cytomegalovirus infection. These receptors have no identified antigens. TCRdb recomputed calls from the reads with MiXCR, one row per CDR3 protein. The data hold about 770,000 distinct CDR3 sequences, with 25% to 30% observed a single time. The sequenced sample was cultured CD8+ T cells from PBMCs, obtained from culture after CMV antigen stimulation. Source of these receptors: a human donor in good health (CMV status not recorded). Some clones in this sample may be carry-over from other donors' samples. CDR3s include the opening cysteine and the closing phenylalanine or tryptophan. The D gene is left open where the match is weak. The size entry is marked missing in some rows and otherwise reads once, few, many or a size class.

cdr3_aa	cdr3_nt	v_call	j_call	clone_size	d_call
CAISDTSYTGELFF	TGTGCCATCAGTGACACCTCTTACACCGGGGAGCTGTTTTTT	TRBV10-3	TRBJ2-2	NA	NA
CASSLVQGRAGVQPQHF	TGTGCCAGCAGCTTAGTACAGGGAAGGGCTGGAGTCCAGCCCCAGCATTTT	TRBV7-9	TRBJ1-5	NA	NA
CASSQDRGLISPLHF	TGTGCCAGCAGCCAAGATCGGGGATTAATTTCACCCCTCCACTTT	TRBV14	TRBJ1-6	few	NA
CASSHGVDKLHF	TGTGCCAGCAGCCACGGGGTGGACAAACTCCACTTT	TRBV5-6	TRBJ1-6	few	NA
CSARDPLHYSNQPQHF	TGCAGTGCTAGAGATCCATTACATTATAGCAATCAGCCCCAGCATTTT	TRBV20-1	TRBJ1-5	NA	NA
CASGLGGGPGYGYTF	TGTGCTAGTGGTTTGGGCGGAGGTCCAGGCTATGGCTACACCTTC	TRBV12-5	TRBJ1-2	few	NA
CASSMPLLGGNQPQHF	TGTGCCAGTAGTATGCCGCTACTTGGGGGCAATCAGCCCCAGCATTTT	TRBV19	TRBJ1-5	few	NA
CASSHRDSRGETQYF	TGTGCCAGCAGCCACCGGGACAGCCGCGGAGAGACCCAGTACTTC	TRBV3-1	TRBJ2-5	few	TRBD1
CASSLRENTGELFF	TGTGCCAGCAGCTTGAGGGAAAACACCGGGGAGCTGTTTTTT	TRBV11-3	TRBJ2-2	many	NA
CAISEQGNSPLHF	TGTGCCATCAGTGAGCAAGGAAATTCACCCCTCCACTTT	TRBV10-3	TRBJ1-6	few	NA
CRLGDKTYEQYF	TGCAGATTGGGAGACAAAACCTACGAGCAGTACTTC	TRBV20-1	TRBJ2-7	once	NA
CASSLVGWVAGKNEQFF	TGTGCCAGCAGCTTAGTCGGGTGGGTAGCGGGGAAGAATGAGCAGTTCTTC	TRBV7-2	TRBJ2-1	many	TRBD2
CASYNSGANVLTF	TGTGCCAGCTATAACTCTGGGGCCAACGTCCTGACTTTC	TRBV7-2	TRBJ2-6	few	NA
CASTPGSGGYNEQFF	TGCGCCAGCACACCAGGGTCGGGGGGTTACAATGAGCAGTTCTTC	TRBV5-1	TRBJ2-1	NA	TRBD2
CASSSTGVSKNIQYF	TGTGCCAGCAGCTCGACAGGGGTGTCCAAAAACATTCAGTACTTC	TRBV27	TRBJ2-4	few	TRBD1
CASSGTDRSEKLFF	TGTGCCAGCAGTGGGACGGACAGATCCGAAAAACTGTTTTTT	TRBV12-3/TRBV12-4	TRBJ1-4	many	NA
CASSLGSGITDTQYF	TGTGCCAGCAGCTTAGGGAGCGGTATTACAGATACGCAGTATTTT	TRBV7-6	TRBJ2-3	many	NA
CATYRGPGGYTF	TGTGCCACATACAGGGGGCCTGGTGGCTACACCTTC	TRBV27	TRBJ1-2	NA	TRBD1
CASSPYGDSDEQFF	TGTGCCAGCAGCCCTTACGGGGATAGCGATGAGCAGTTCTTC	TRBV7-2	TRBJ2-1	many	NA
CASSLGQHTYEQYF	TGTGCCAGCAGCTTGGGACAGCATACCTACGAGCAGTACTTC	TRBV5-6	TRBJ2-7	NA	NA
CASSYSSGGDSSYEQYF	TGTGCCAGCAGTTACTCGAGCGGGGGCGATAGCTCCTACGAGCAGTACTTC	TRBV6-5	TRBJ2-7	NA	TRBD2
CASGVQGKQFF	TGTGCCAGCGGGGTACAGGGAAAGCAGTTCTTC	TRBV27	TRBJ2-1	NA	NA
CASRPEGWVGGYTF	TGTGCCAGCAGGCCGGAGGGGTGGGTAGGAGGCTACACCTTC	TRBV6-1	TRBJ1-2	NA	NA
CASSNPWPNEQFF	TGTGCCAGCAGCAACCCCTGGCCCAATGAGCAGTTCTTC	TRBV6-2/TRBV6-3	TRBJ2-1	NA	NA
CASSGSYGGAEQFF	TGTGCCAGCAGTGGAAGTTACGGGGGCGCTGAGCAGTTCTTC	TRBV2	TRBJ2-1	few	NA
CSVEVMRQEQFF	TGCAGCGTTGAAGTGATGCGGCAGGAGCAGTTCTTC	TRBV29-1	TRBJ2-1	many	NA
CASSLTQASGGRGERFF	TGCGCCAGCAGCTTGACCCAGGCTAGCGGGGGGCGGGGTGAGCGGTTCTTC	TRBV5-1	TRBJ2-1	NA	TRBD2
CASRGERGVLNTEAFF	TGTGCCAGCAGGGGGGAGAGGGGGGTTTTGAACACTGAAGCTTTCTTT	TRBV7-8	TRBJ1-1	few	NA
CASSEDLAGGPSEEQFF	TGTGCCAGCAGTGAAGATTTAGCGGGGGGTCCCTCAGAGGAGCAGTTCTTC	TRBV2	TRBJ2-1	NA	TRBD2
CASSQGDGGNTEAFF	TGCGCCAGCAGCCAAGGAGACGGAGGAAACACTGAAGCTTTCTTT	TRBV4-1	TRBJ1-1	many	NA
CATQGPSQFF	TGTGCCACTCAGGGCCCCTCCCAGTTCTTC	TRBV2	TRBJ2-1	few	NA
CASSPGPGSSNQPQHF	TGCGCCAGCAGCCCGGGGCCAGGGTCGAGCAATCAGCCCCAGCATTTT	TRBV4-1	TRBJ1-5	few	NA
CASSLLEGLGNTIYF	TGTGCCAGCAGCTTGTTAGAAGGGCTTGGAAACACCATATATTTT	TRBV5-5	TRBJ1-3	few	NA
CALPQFGELFF	TGTGCCCTCCCCCAGTTCGGGGAGCTGTTTTTT	TRBV7-4	TRBJ2-2	NA	NA
CASSYEDSLNQPQHF	TGTGCCAGCAGTTACGAGGACAGCCTTAATCAGCCCCAGCATTTT	TRBV6-2/TRBV6-3	TRBJ1-5	NA	NA
CASSSRDDYNEQFF	TGTGCCAGCAGCTCCCGGGACGACTACAATGAGCAGTTCTTC	TRBV7-3	TRBJ2-1	few	NA
CASRLGGSMNTEAFF	TGTGCCAGCCGACTGGGGGGTTCAATGAACACTGAAGCTTTCTTT	TRBV14	TRBJ1-1	few	NA
CASSYSPHAGEDEAFF	TGTGCCAGCAGTTACTCGCCACACGCAGGGGAAGATGAAGCTTTCTTT	TRBV6-2/TRBV6-3	TRBJ1-1	NA	NA
CASSFSQGHQETQYF	TGTGCCAGCAGCTTTTCACAGGGGCACCAAGAGACCCAGTACTTC	TRBV11-2	TRBJ2-5	NA	TRBD1
CASSYSTSGGAADTQYF	TGTGCCAGCAGTTACTCTACTAGCGGGGGGGCCGCAGATACGCAGTATTTT	TRBV6-5	TRBJ2-3	few	TRBD2
CASSPTGGASDTQYF	TGTGCCAGCAGCCCTACAGGGGGCGCGTCAGATACGCAGTATTTT	TRBV7-6	TRBJ2-3	few	TRBD1
CSAPGTTVAEAFF	TGCAGTGCTCCCGGGACAACTGTGGCTGAAGCTTTCTTT	TRBV20-1	TRBJ1-1	few	NA
CASSQDRMGVFSGNTIYF	TGCGCCAGCAGCCAAGATAGAATGGGAGTGTTCTCTGGAAACACCATATATTTT	TRBV4-3	TRBJ1-3	NA	NA
CASSQGREQYF	TGTGCCAGCAGCCAGGGTCGCGAGCAGTACTTC	TRBV12-3/TRBV12-4	TRBJ2-7	few	NA
CASSQDPAGHHPYEQYF	TGTGCCAGCAGCCAAGATCCGGCAGGGCATCATCCCTACGAGCAGTACTTC	TRBV14	TRBJ2-7	NA	NA
CASSYPSSTDTQYF	TGTGCCAGCAGTTACCCGTCGAGCACAGATACGCAGTATTTT	TRBV6-2/TRBV6-3	TRBJ2-3	NA	NA
CASSSEAPGQAKAFF	TGTGCCAGCAGTTCCGAAGCACCGGGACAGGCCAAAGCTTTCTTT	TRBV6-5	TRBJ1-1	few	TRBD1
CASSILTGGFYEQYF	TGTGCCAGTAGTATCCTGACAGGGGGATTCTACGAGCAGTACTTC	TRBV19	TRBJ2-7	NA	TRBD1
CASSDSGSYNEQFF	TGTGCCAGTAGTGATTCGGGGTCCTACAATGAGCAGTTCTTC	TRBV19	TRBJ2-1	few	NA
CASSLAGEWADTQYF	TGTGCCAGCAGCTTAGCGGGGGAATGGGCAGATACGCAGTATTTT	TRBV5-4	TRBJ2-3	few	TRBD2